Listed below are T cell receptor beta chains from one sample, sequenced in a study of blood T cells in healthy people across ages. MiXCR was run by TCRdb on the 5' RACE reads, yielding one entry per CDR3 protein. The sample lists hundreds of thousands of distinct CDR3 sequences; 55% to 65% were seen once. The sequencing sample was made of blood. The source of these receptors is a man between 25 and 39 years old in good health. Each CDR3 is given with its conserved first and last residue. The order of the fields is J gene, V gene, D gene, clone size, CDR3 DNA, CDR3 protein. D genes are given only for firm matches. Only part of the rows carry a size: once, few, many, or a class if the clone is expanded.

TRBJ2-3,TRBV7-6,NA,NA,TGTGCCAGCAGCGTAGACCGCCGGGGGGATACGCAGTATTTT,CASSVDRRGDTQYF
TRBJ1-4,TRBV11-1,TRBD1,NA,TGTGCCAGCAGCTTACGGAAGGGGGCTCCTAATGAAAAACTGTTTTTT,CASSLRKGAPNEKLFF
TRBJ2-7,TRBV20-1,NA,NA,TGCAGTGCTAGAGCACAGTTATACGAGCAGTACTTC,CSARAQLYEQYF
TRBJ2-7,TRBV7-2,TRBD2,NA,TGTGCCAGCAGCCCACTAGCGGGGGGGCGCTACGAGCAGTACTTC,CASSPLAGGRYEQYF
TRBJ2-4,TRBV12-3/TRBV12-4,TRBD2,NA,TGTGCCAGCAGTTTCCAGCGGGGGGAAAACATTCAGTACTTC,CASSFQRGENIQYF
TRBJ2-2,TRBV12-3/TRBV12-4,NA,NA,TGTGCCAGTAGTTCGGACACCTACACCGGGGAGCTGTTTTTT,CASSSDTYTGELFF
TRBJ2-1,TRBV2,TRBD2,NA,TGTGCCAGCAGTGGACCTAGCGGGGGGTACAATGAGCAGTTCTTC,CASSGPSGGYNEQFF
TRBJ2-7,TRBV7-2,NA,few,TGTGCCAGCAGCCGCTCAGCCACGGAGCAGTACTTC,CASSRSATEQYF
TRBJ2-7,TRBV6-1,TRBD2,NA,TGTGCCAGCAGTCAGCCGGGACTAGCGGGGGTTGACTCCTACGAGCAGTACTTC,CASSQPGLAGVDSYEQYF
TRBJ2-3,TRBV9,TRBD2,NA,TGTGCCAGCAGCCGGACTAGCGCCACAGATACGCAGTATTTT,CASSRTSATDTQYF
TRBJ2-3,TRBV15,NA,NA,TGTGCCACCAGCAGTCCGGATACAGATACGCAGTATTTT,CATSSPDTDTQYF
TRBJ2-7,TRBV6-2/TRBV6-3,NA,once,TGTGCCAGCAGTTACACCCAGGAGGCCTACGAGCAGTACTTC,CASSYTQEAYEQYF
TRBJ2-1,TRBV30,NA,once,TGTGCCTGGACGTTTTGGGGTAGCTCCTACAGTGAGCAGTTCTTC,CAWTFWGSSYSEQFF
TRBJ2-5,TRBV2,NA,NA,TGTGCCAGCAGTATATCTAGCACAGAAGAGACCCAGTACTTC,CASSISSTEETQYF
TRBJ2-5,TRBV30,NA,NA,TGTGCCTCGACAATGGGAGTTTGGGAGACCCAGTACTTC,CASTMGVWETQYF
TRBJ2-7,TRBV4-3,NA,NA,TGCGCCAGCAGCCAAGAGGTGCGGGGCCGCCCAGCCTACGAGCAGTACTTC,CASSQEVRGRPAYEQYF
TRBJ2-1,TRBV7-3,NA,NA,TGTGCCAGCAGTTTGGGGGGGGACAACTACAATGAGCAGTTCTTC,CASSLGGDNYNEQFF
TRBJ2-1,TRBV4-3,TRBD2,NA,TGCGCCAGCAGCCAAGATCCTCGTTCTAGCGGGAACAATGAGCAGTTCTTC,CASSQDPRSSGNNEQFF
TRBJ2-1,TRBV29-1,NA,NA,TGCAGCGTTTATGGGTCAACCAGTCTCCAGTTCTTC,CSVYGSTSLQFF
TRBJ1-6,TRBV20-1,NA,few,TGCAGTGCTAGAGATTTGATGGGGTCGACCTATAATTCACCCCTCCACTTT,CSARDLMGSTYNSPLHF
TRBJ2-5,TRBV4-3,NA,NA,TGCGCCAGCAGCCAAGACCCAGGGAAAGAGACCCAGTACTTC,CASSQDPGKETQYF
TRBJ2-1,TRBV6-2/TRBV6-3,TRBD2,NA,TGTGCCAGCAGTCAACCCGAAGCGGGGGCTTTTGTTAAGCAGTTCTTC,CASSQPEAGAFVKQFF
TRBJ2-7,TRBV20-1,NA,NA,TGCAGTGCACCTAAAACCGGGCCTGCCTACGAGCAGTACTTC,CSAPKTGPAYEQYF
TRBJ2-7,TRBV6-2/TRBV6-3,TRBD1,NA,TGTGCCAGCAAAGGGACAGGGAGGGAGCAGTACTTC,CASKGTGREQYF
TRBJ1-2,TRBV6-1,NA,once,TGTGCCAGCAGTGAAGGGGGACGCTATGGCTACACCTTC,CASSEGGRYGYTF
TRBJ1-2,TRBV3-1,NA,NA,TGTGCCAGCAGCCAAGATCTTCAACAAGCTAACTATGGCTACACCTTC,CASSQDLQQANYGYTF
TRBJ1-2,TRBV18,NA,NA,TGTGCCAGCTCACCCGCTTCCGTTAACTATGGCTACACCTTC,CASSPASVNYGYTF
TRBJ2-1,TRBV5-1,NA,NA,TGCGCCAGCAGCTCAGTGAGCTCCTACAATGAGCAGTTCTTC,CASSSVSSYNEQFF
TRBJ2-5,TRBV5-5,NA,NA,TGTGCCAGCAGCTTGTCCCTAGCGCGGAGCCAAGAGACCCAGTACTTC,CASSLSLARSQETQYF
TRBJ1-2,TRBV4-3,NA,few,TGCGCCAGCGGGATCAGACCTAACTATGGCTACACCTTC,CASGIRPNYGYTF
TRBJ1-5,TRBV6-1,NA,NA,TGTGCCAGCACAGGTAACGGCGGACAATATCAGCCCCAGCATTTT,CASTGNGGQYQPQHF
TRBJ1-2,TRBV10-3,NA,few,TGTGCTATCAGTGACATCGGAGGGCAGGATGGCTACACCTTC,CAISDIGGQDGYTF
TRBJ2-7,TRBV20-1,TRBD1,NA,TGCAGTGCTAGAGGGGGACAGGGAGCCTACGAGCAGTACTTC,CSARGGQGAYEQYF
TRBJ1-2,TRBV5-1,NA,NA,TGCGCCAGCAGCGACGGGACTGTCTATGGCTACACCTTC,CASSDGTVYGYTF
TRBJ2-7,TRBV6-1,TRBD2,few,TGTGCCAGCAGCCCCACGACCCCGGGGGGGGGAATCTACGAGCAGTACTTC,CASSPTTPGGGIYEQYF
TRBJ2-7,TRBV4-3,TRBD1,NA,TGCGCCAGCAGCCGAGGGACAGGGGGCTTCGACGAGCAGTACTTC,CASSRGTGGFDEQYF
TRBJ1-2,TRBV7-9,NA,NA,TGTGTCAGCAGCGCATTAACCCCATGGGGCTACACCTTC,CVSSALTPWGYTF
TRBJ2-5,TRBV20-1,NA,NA,TGCAGTGTCCCCGGTACGGGACGGTTCCAAGAGACCCAGTACTTC,CSVPGTGRFQETQYF
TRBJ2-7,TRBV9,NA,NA,TGTGCCAGCAGCGCCGCCGGGACCTCTTACGAGCAGTACTTC,CASSAAGTSYEQYF
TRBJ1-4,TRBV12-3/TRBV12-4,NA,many,TGTGCCAGCAGGTCTGGGGAAGGGGAAAAACTGTTTTTT,CASRSGEGEKLFF
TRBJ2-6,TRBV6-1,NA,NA,TGTGCCAGCCTACGGGGCTCTGGGGCCAACGTCCTGACTTTC,CASLRGSGANVLTF
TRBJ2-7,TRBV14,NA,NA,TGTGCCAGCAGCCAAAGGACTGGAGAGCAGTACTTC,CASSQRTGEQYF
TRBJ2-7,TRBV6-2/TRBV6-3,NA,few,TGTGCCAGCACCTCCCCGGCGGGCTCCTACGAGCAGTACTTC,CASTSPAGSYEQYF
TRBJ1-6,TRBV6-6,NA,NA,TGTGCCAGCAGGCCAACTTCAGAGAATTCACCCCTCCACTTT,CASRPTSENSPLHF
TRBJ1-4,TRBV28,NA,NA,TGTGCCAGCAGTTCAGGACAGTTCGATGAAAAACTGTTTTTT,CASSSGQFDEKLFF
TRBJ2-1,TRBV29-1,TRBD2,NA,TGCAGCTTACGGGGGGGCCGAAGCAATGATCAGTTCTTC,CSLRGGRSNDQFF
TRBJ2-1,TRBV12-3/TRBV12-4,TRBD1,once,TGTGCCAGCAGTTTAAACAGGGGTCAAGAGACCCAGTTCTTC,CASSLNRGQETQFF
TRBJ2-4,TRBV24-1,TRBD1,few,TGTGCCACCAGTGATTGGGGCCGGACAGGGGGCTCGGGCATTCAGTACTTC,CATSDWGRTGGSGIQYF
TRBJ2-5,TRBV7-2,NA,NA,TGTGCCAGCAGCTTAGCCAGGGGAAGGGGAGAGACCCAGTACTTC,CASSLARGRGETQYF
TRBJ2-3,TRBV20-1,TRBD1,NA,TGCAGTGCTAGAGAGGGGACAGGGGCAGATACGCAGTATTTT,CSAREGTGADTQYF
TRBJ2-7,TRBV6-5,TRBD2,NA,TGTGCCAGCAGCCCGGAGCGGGAGTGGGCCTACGAGCAGTACTTC,CASSPEREWAYEQYF
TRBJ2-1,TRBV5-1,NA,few,TGCGCCAGCAGCTTGGATGGCGGGGATTCCTACAATGAGCAGTTCTTC,CASSLDGGDSYNEQFF
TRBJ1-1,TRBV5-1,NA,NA,TGCGCCAGCAGCTCAGACGGAAGGAACACTGAAGCTTTCTTT,CASSSDGRNTEAFF